Listed below are T cell receptor beta chains from one sample, sequenced in a study of OX40 agonist ivuxolimab in advanced cancers. Libraries were prepared by immunoSEQ multiplex PCR; TCRdb keeps only in-frame clonotypes and omits some of them. The data contain 37,000 or so clones, over 75% of them singletons. The sequencing here drew on CD4+ or CD8+ T cells sorted from blood, taken in a trial of the OX40 agonist ivuxolimab. The receptors stem from an adult with an advanced solid tumor such as melanoma, head and neck, liver or kidney cancer. The CDR3 runs from the conserved cysteine through the conserved F or W. D genes are given only for firm matches. The size entry is marked missing in some rows and otherwise reads once, few, many or a size class.

d_call	v_call	clone_size	j_call	cdr3_nt	cdr3_aa
.	TRBV11-3	.	TRBJ2-5	TGTGCCAGCAGCGCCGACGGGGGAGAGACCCAGTACTTC	CASSADGGETQYF
.	TRBV11-2	.	TRBJ2-3	TGTGCCAGCAGCTTAGACCTAACCACAGATACGCAGTATTTT	CASSLDLTTDTQYF
.	TRBV6-1	.	TRBJ1-1	TGTGCCAGCAGTGAAAATCACCAAGCTGAAGCTTTCTTT	CASSENHQAEAFF
TRBD2	TRBV19	.	TRBJ2-1	TGTGCCAGTAGTACCCTAAGTCGCGGGGGGGGCACTGACAATGAGCAGTTCTTC	CASSTLSRGGGTDNEQFF
.	TRBV4-1	.	TRBJ1-4	TGCGCCAGCAGCCAAGATCGGGGGGGCCGAAATGAAAAACTGTTTTTT	CASSQDRGGRNEKLFF
TRBD1	TRBV12-5	.	TRBJ1-6	TGTGCTAGTGGTTTTTTTTCGGGACAGGGTTATTCACCCCTCCACTTT	CASGFFSGQGYSPLHF
TRBD1	TRBV5-1	.	TRBJ1-2	TGCGCCAGCAGCTTGGTTGGGACAGGGGGACCTGGCTACACCTTC	CASSLVGTGGPGYTF
.	TRBV5-1	.	TRBJ1-6	TGCGCCAGCAGCTTGGGACAGGATAATTCACCCCTCCACTTT	CASSLGQDNSPLHF
.	TRBV7-8	.	TRBJ1-1	TGTGCCAGCAGCTTAGTTCCGGGACAAATGGCTTTCTTT	CASSLVPGQMAFF
.	TRBV10-2	.	TRBJ1-5	TGCGCCACCATGTCGGGGAGTAGGGTCAATCAGCCCCAGCATTTT	CATMSGSRVNQPQHF
.	TRBV5-4	.	TRBJ1-1	TGTGCCAGCAGCTTAACGGCCGCGAGTAAGAACACTGAAGCTTTCTTT	CASSLTAASKNTEAFF
.	TRBV4-3	.	TRBJ2-7	TGCGCCAGCAGCCAAGATCGGTCTAGCGCCCACGAGCAGTACTTC	CASSQDRSSAHEQYF
.	TRBV4-3	.	TRBJ1-6	TGCGCCAGCAGCCAACTCTCCGGGACGGTTAATTCACCCCTCCACTTT	CASSQLSGTVNSPLHF
.	TRBV19	.	TRBJ2-2	TGTGCCAGTATGTTCGCCAAGGCCGGGGAGCTGTTTTTT	CASMFAKAGELFF
TRBD1	TRBV27	.	TRBJ2-7	TGTGCCAGCAGTTTTGGGACAGGGGTCTACGAGCAGTACTTC	CASSFGTGVYEQYF
.	TRBV6-6	.	TRBJ2-7	TGTGCCAGCAGTATCTTCGGAGGAGGCTACGAGCAGTACTTC	CASSIFGGGYEQYF
.	TRBV4-1	.	TRBJ1-2	TGCGCCAGCAGCCAAGTCCGTGACACTAACTATGGCTACACCTTC	CASSQVRDTNYGYTF
.	TRBV25-1	.	TRBJ2-3	TGTGCCAGCAGTGAATCCTATGCCCCCACAGATACGCAGTATTTT	CASSESYAPTDTQYF
.	TRBV7-2	.	TRBJ2-2	TGTGCCAGCAGCTCGGACAGTTCGGCCGGGGAGCTGTTTTTT	CASSSDSSAGELFF
.	TRBV7-6	.	TRBJ2-7	TGTGCCAGCGGCAGGGGGGTAGGAATGTCCTACGAGCAGTACTTC	CASGRGVGMSYEQYF
.	TRBV4-1	.	TRBJ1-2	TGCGCCAGCAGCCAAGTTACCGCGGCAACGAACTATGGCTACACCTTC	CASSQVTAATNYGYTF
.	TRBV7-6	.	TRBJ2-5	TGTGCCAGCAGCGTAGGGAGAGGGAAGGAGACCCAGTACTTC	CASSVGRGKETQYF
.	TRBV4-1	.	TRBJ2-7	TGCGCCAGCAGCCAAGACCCCGGAACCTACGAGCAGTACTTC	CASSQDPGTYEQYF
.	TRBV5-6	.	TRBJ1-2	TGTGCCAGCAGTTTAGGGCAGGGGAATAGCTACACCTTC	CASSLGQGNSYTF
.	TRBV5-6	.	TRBJ1-2	TGTGCCAGCAGCTTGGGGAATATTTATGGCTACACCTTC	CASSLGNIYGYTF
.	TRBV7-9	.	TRBJ1-6	TGTGCCAGCAGCTTAGTCGCAGAGTCACCCCTCCACTTT	CASSLVAESPLHF
.	TRBV28	.	TRBJ2-7	TGTGCCAGCAGTCTCATTACCCCGCGGGACTCAAGTTACGAGCAGTACTTC	CASSLITPRDSSYEQYF
.	TRBV5-1	once	TRBJ2-1	TGCGCCAGCAGCTTGTACGGGGGAAGCTCCTACAATGAGCAGTTCTTC	CASSLYGGSSYNEQFF
TRBD1	TRBV4-2	.	TRBJ1-4	TGTGCCAGCAGCCACACTATTCAAGGACAGGGATGGGGAACTAATGAAAAACTGTTTTTT	CASSHTIQGQGWGTNEKLFF
.	TRBV4-1	.	TRBJ2-3	TGCGCCAGCAGCCAACGACACAGGGCTTCCACAGATACGCAGTATTTT	CASSQRHRASTDTQYF
TRBD1	TRBV6-6	.	TRBJ1-1	TGTGCCAGCAGGATAACACCGACAGGGCGGCACACTGAAGCTTTCTTT	CASRITPTGRHTEAFF
.	TRBV11-3	.	TRBJ2-7	TGTGCCAGCAGCTTAGACTCCTACGAGCAGTACTTC	CASSLDSYEQYF
.	TRBV2	.	TRBJ1-2	TGTGCCAGCAGTGGGCCTGATAACTATGGCTACACCTTC	CASSGPDNYGYTF
.	TRBV7-9	.	TRBJ2-7	TGTGCCAGCAGGTTGGACTATTACGAGCAGTACTTC	CASRLDYYEQYF